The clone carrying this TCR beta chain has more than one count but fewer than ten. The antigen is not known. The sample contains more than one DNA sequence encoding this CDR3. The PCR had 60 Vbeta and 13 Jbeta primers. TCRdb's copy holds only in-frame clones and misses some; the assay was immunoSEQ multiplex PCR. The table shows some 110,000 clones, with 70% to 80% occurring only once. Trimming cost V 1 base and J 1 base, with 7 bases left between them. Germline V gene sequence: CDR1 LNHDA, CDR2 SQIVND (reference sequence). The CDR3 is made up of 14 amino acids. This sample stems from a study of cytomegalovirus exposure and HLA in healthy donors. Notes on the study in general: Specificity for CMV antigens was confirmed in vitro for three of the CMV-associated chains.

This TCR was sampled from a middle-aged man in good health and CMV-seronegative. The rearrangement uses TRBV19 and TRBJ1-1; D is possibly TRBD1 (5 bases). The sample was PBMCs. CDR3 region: CASSIGQGNTEAFF. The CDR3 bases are TGTGCCAGTAGTATAGGGCAGGGGAACACTGAAGCTTTCTTT.